This T cell receptor (beta chain) was sequenced during a study of blood T cell repertoires in COVID-19. Study at large: Acute-phase and convalescent COVID-19 samples originated in the United States, Italy and Spain. The cDNA or gDNA used as material had been derived from T cells, B-cell-depleted T cells, or PBMCs.

The germline V gene has CDR1 LNHNV and CDR2 YYDKDF (reference sequence). This CDR3 comprises 16 residues. Trimming removed 4 bases at V and 6 bases at J, with 19 bases between. As handled by the study authors: Using reference gene primer amplification, nucleated cell counts were estimated. This table comes from immunoSEQ multiplex PCR, and its TCRdb copy is limited to in-frame clones, with some not included. That table supplies the V and J calls and clone size; D and trimming were determined from the DNA. The repertoire holds about 140,000 clones, with about four fifths as singletons. The chain employs TRBV15 and TRBJ1-5; tentative D call: TRBD1 (6 bases). The clonotype comes from a human donor in a cohort sampled during active COVID-19. The specimen sequenced was peripheral blood. The CDR3, as DNA: TGTGCCACCAGCATAAAGGGGGACGGTGGGCGTCAGCCCCAGCATTTT. It codes for CATSIKGDGGRQPQHF.